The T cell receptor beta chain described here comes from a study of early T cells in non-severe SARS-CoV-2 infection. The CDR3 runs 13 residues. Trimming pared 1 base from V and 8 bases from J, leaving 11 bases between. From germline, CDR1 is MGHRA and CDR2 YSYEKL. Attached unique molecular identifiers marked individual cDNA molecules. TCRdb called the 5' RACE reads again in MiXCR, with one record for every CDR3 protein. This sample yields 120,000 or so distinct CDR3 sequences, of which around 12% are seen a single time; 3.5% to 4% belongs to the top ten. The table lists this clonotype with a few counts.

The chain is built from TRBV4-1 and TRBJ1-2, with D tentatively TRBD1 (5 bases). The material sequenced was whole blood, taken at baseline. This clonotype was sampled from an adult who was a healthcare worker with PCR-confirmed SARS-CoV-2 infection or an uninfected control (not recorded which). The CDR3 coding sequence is TGCGCCAGCAGCCAAGGAGCAGGGCCCGGCTACACCTTC. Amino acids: CASSQGAGPGYTF.